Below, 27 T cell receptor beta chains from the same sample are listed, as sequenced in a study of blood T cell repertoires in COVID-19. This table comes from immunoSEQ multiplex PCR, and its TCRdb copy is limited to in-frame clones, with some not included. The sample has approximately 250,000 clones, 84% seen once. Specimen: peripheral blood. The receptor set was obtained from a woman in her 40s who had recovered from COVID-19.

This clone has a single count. DNA for the CDR3: TGTGCCAGCAGCGGGACAGCGCATAGCAATCAGCCCCAGCATTTT. Translating gives CASSGTAHSNQPQHF. This sequence joins TRBV2 and TRBJ1-5; TRBD1 matches 7 bases. The CDR3 has 15 residues. After removal of 6 bases from V and 0 bases from J, the junction contained 5 bases not matched to a gene. Germline CDR1 is SNHLY and CDR2 is FYNNEI.

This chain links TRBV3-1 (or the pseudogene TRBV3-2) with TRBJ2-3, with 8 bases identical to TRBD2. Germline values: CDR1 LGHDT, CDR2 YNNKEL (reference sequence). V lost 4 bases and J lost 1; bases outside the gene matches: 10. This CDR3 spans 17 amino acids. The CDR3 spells CASSPPRGRGGTDTQYF. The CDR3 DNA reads TGTGCCAGCAGCCCCCCCCGGGGGCGGGGGGGCACAGATACGCAGTATTTT.

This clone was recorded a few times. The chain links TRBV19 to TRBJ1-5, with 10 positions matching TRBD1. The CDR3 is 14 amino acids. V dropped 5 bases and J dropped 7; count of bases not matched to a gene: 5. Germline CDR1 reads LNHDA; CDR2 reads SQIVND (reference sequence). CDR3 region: CASSGQGGRQPQHF. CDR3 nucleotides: TGTGCCAGTAGTGGACAGGGGGGACGGCAGCCCCAGCATTTT.

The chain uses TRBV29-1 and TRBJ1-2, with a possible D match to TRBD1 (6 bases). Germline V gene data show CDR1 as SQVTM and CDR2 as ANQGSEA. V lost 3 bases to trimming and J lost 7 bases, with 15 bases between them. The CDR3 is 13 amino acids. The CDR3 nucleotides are TGCAGCGTTGACGCCGGCAGGGGTAGTGGCTACACCTTC. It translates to CSVDAGRGSGYTF.

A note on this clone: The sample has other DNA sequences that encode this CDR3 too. The CDR3 reads CASSLLSSPLHF. CDR3 coding DNA: TGTGCCAGCAGCCTCCTGAGTTCACCCCTCCACTTT. This chain uses TRBV12-3 or TRBV12-4 with TRBJ1-6; D unresolved. V lost 6 bases, J lost 9 bases, and 9 bases lay in between. This CDR3 comprises 12 residues.

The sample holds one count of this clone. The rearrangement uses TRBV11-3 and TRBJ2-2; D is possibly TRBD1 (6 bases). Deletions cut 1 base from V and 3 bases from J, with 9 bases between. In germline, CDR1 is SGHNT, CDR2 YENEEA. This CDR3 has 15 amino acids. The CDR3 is CASSLVQGYTGELFF. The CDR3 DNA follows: TGTGCCAGCAGCTTAGTACAGGGATACACCGGGGAGCTGTTTTTT.

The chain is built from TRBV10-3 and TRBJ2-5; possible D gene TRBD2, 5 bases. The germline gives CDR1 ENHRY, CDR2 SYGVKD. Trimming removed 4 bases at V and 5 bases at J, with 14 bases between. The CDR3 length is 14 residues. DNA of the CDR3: TGTGCCATCAGTGGGGTCGGTACGGGGGAGACCCAGTACTTC. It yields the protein CAISGVGTGETQYF.

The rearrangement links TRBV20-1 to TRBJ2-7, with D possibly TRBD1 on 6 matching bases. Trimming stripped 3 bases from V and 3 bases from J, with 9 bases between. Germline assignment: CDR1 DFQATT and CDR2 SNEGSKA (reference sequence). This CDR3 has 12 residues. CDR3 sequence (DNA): TGCAGTGCTAGTGGGACAAACTACGAGCAGTACTTC. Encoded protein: CSASGTNYEQYF.

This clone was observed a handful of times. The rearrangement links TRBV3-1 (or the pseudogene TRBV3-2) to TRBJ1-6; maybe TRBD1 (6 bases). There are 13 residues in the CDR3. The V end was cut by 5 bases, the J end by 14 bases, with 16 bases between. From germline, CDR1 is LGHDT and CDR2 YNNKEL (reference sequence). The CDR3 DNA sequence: TGTGCCAGCAGCATAGCGACAGGCGAGTCCCTCCACTTT. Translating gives CASSIATGESLHF.

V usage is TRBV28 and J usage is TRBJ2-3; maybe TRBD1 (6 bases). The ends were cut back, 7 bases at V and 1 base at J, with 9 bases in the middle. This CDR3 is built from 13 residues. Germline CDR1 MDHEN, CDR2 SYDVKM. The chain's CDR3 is CASTAGGTDTQYF. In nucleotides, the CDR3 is TGTGCCAGCACCGCAGGGGGCACAGATACGCAGTATTTT.

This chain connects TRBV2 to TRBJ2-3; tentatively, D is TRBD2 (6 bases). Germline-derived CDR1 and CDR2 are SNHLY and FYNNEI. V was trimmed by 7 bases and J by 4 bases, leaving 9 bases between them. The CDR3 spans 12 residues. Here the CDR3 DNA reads TGTGCCAGCAAATGGGGGGCAGATACGCAGTATTTT. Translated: CASKWGADTQYF. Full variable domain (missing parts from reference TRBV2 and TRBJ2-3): EPEVTQTPSHQVTQMGQEVILRCVPISNHLYFYWYRQILGQKVEFLVSFYNNEISEKSEIFDDQFSVERPDGSNFTLKIRSTKLEDSAMYFCASKWGADTQYFGPGTRLTVL.

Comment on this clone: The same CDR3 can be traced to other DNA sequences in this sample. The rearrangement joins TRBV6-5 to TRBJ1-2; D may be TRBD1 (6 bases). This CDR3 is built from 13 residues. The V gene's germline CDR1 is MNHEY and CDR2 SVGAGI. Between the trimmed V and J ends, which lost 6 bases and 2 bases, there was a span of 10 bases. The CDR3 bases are TGTGCCAGCAGACTGGACAGAAACTATGGCTACACCTTC. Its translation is CASRLDRNYGYTF.

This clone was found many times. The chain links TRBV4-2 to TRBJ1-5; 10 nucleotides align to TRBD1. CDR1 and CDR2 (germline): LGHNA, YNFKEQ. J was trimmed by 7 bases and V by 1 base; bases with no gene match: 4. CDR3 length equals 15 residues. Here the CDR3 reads CASSQGTGGLQPQHF. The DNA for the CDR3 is TGTGCCAGCAGCCAAGGGACAGGGGGTTTGCAGCCCCAGCATTTT.

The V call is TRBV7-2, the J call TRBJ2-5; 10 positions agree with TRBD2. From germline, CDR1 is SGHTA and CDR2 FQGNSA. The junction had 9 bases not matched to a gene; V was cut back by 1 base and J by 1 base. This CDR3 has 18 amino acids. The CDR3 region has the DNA TGTGCCAGCAGCTTAGTGGGCAGCGGGGGGGCACTCCAAGAGACCCAGTACTTC. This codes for CASSLVGSGGALQETQYF.

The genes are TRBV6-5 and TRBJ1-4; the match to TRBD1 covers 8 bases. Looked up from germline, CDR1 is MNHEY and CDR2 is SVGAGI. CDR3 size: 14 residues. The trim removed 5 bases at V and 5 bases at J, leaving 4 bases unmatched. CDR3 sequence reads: CASSLGTGNEKLFF. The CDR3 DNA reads TGTGCCAGCAGTCTCGGGACAGGCAATGAAAAACTGTTTTTT.

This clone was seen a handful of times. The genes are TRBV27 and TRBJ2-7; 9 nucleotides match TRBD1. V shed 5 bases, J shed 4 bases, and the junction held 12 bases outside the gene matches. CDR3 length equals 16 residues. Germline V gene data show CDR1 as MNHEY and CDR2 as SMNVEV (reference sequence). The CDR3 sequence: CASSQHPGTGIYEQYF. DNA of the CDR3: TGTGCCAGCAGTCAACACCCCGGGACAGGGATTTACGAGCAGTACTTC.

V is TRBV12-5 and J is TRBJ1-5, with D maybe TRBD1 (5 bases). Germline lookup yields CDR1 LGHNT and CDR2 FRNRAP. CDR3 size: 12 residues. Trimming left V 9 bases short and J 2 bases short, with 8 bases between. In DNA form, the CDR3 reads TGTGCTAGGGGACTGCGCAATCAGCCCCAGCATTTT. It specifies CARGLRNQPQHF.

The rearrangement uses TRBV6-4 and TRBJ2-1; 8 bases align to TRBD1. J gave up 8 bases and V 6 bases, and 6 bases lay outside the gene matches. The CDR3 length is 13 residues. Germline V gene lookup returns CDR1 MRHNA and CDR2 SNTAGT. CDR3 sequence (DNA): TGTGCCAGCAGCCTGTACAGGGGGTATGAGCAGTTCTTC. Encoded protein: CASSLYRGYEQFF.

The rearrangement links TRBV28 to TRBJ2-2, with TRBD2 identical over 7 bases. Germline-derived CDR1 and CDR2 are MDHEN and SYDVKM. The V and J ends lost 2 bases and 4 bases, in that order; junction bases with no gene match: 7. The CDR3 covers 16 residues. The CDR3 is CASSLPLGEGTGELFF. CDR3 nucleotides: TGTGCCAGCAGTTTACCCCTGGGGGAGGGCACCGGGGAGCTGTTTTTT.

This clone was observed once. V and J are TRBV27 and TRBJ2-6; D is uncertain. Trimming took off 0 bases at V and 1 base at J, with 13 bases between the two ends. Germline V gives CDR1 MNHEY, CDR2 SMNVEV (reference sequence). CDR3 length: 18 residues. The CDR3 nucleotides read TGTGCCAGCAGTTTATCCGGGTTAACAAGGTCTGGGGCCAACGTCCTGACTTTC. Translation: CASSLSGLTRSGANVLTF.

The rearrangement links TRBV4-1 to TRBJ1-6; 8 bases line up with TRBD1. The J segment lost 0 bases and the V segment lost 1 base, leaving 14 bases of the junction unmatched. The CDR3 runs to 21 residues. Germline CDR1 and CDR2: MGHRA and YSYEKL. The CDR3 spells CASSQGGGRGLLSSYNSPLHF. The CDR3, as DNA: TGCGCCAGCAGCCAAGGGGGGGGCAGGGGGCTCCTAAGCTCCTATAATTCACCCCTCCACTTT.

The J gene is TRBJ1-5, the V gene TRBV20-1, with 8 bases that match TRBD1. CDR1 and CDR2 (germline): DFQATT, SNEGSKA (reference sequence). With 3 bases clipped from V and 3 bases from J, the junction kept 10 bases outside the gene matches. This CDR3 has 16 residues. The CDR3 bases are TGCAGTGCTAGTCTTGCAGGACAGGGTAACAATCAGCCCCAGCATTTT. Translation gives CSASLAGQGNNQPQHF.

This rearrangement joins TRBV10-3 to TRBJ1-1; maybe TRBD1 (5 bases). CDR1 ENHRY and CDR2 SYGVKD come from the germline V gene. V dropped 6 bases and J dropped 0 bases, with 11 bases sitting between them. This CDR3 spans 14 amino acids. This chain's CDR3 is CAIRTDNMNTEAFF. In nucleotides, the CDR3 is TGTGCCATCAGGACAGACAACATGAACACTGAAGCTTTCTTT.

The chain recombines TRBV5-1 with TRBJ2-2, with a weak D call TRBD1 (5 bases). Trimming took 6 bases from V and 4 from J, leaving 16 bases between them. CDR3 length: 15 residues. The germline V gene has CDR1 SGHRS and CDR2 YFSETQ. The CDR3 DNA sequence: TGCGCCAGCATGCCGGCGACAGAGTCCACCGGGGAGCTGTTTTTT. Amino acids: CASMPATESTGELFF.

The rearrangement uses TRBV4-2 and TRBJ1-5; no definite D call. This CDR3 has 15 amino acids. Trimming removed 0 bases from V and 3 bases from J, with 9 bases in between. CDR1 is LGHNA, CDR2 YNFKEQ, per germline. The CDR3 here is CASSQDGQINQPQHF. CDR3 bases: TGTGCCAGCAGCCAAGATGGGCAGATCAATCAGCCCCAGCATTTT.

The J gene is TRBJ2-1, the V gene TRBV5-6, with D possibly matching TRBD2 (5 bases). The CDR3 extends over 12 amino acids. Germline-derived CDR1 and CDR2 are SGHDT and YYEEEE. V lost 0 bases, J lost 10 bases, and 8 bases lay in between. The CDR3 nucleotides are TGTGCCAGCAGCTTGGTGGGAGACGAGCAGTTCTTC. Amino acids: CASSLVGDEQFF.

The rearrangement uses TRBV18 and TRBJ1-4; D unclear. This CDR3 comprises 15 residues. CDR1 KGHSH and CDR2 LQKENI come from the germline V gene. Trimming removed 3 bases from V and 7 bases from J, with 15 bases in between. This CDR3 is CASSPPRGGSEKLFF. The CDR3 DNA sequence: TGTGCCAGCTCACCTCCGAGAGGCGGCAGTGAAAAACTGTTTTTT.